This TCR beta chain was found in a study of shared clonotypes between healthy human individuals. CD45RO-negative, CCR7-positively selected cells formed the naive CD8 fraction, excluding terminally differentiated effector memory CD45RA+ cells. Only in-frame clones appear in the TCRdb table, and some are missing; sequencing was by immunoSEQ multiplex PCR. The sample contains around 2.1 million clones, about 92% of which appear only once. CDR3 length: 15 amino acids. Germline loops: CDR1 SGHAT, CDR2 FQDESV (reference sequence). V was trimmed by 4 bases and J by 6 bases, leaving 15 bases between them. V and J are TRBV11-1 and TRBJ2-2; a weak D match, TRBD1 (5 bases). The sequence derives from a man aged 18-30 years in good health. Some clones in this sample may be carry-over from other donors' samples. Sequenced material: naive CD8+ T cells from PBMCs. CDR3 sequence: CASSSAQGGPGELFF. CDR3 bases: TGTGCCAGCAGCTCAGCCCAGGGCGGTCCCGGGGAGCTGTTTTTT.